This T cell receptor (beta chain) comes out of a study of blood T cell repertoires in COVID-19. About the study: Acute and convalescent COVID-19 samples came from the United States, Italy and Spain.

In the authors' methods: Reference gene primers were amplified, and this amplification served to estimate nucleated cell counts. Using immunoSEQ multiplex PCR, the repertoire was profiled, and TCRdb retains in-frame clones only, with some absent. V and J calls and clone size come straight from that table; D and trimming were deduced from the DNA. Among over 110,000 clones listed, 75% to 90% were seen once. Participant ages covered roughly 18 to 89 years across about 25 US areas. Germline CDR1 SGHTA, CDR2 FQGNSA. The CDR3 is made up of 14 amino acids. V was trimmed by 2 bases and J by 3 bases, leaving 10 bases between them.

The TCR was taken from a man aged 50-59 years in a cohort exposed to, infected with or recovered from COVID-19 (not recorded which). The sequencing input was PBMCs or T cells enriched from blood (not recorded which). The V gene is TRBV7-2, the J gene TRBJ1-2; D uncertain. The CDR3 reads CASSLLLGDYGYTF. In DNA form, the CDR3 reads TGTGCCAGCAGCTTACTCCTCGGGGACTATGGCTACACCTTC. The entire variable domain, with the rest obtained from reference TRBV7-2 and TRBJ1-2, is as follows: GAGVSQSPSNKVTEKGKDVELRCDPISGHTALYWYRQSLGQGLEFLIYFQGNSAPDKSGLPSDRFSAERTGGSVSTLTIQRTQQEDSAVYLCASSLLLGDYGYTFGSGTRLTVV.